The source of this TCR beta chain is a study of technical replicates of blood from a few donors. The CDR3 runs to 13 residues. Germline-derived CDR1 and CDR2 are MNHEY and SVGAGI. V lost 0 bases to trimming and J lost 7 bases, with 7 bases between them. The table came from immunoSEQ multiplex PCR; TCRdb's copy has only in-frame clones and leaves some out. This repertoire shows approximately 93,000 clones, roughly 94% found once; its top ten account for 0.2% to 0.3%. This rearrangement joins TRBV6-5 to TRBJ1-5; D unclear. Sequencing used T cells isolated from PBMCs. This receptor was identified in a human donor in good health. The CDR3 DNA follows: TGTGCCAGCAGTTACTCGCGACAACAGCCCCAGCATTTT. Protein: CASSYSRQQPQHF.